Described below is a single TCR beta chain sequence and its context. Antigen unknown. This sample is drawn from a study of CD8+ T cells in alopecia areata. Study results and limitations: Higher clonality than in normal scalp was seen in lesional scalp, especially alopecia totalis/universalis. On tofacitinib, scalp clonality and expanded CD8+ clones among top 100 fell significantly.

Reverse transcribed after extraction, RNA yielded cDNA as the sequencing template. TCRdb's table, derived via immunoSEQ multiplex PCR, lists solely in-frame clones and lacks some. The profile shows about 260,000 clones, around three fifths of them singletons. Trimming took off 3 bases at V and 5 bases at J, with 10 bases between the two ends. CDR3 length: 14 amino acids. In germline, CDR1 is SGHTA, CDR2 FQGTGA. The sample's treatment: oral pan-JAK inhibitor, 5-10 mg twice daily. Cell sorting was applied to PBMCs, and CD4+ and CD8+ T cells were collected. This chain joins TRBV7-3 and TRBJ2-2; tentative D call: TRBD1 (5 bases). Material: CD4+ T cells sorted from blood, obtained at approximately week 51, from a patient treated with tofacitinib. The receptor was isolated from a human donor with alopecia areata. The CDR3 nucleotides read TGTGCCAGCAGCTTCCAGGGTGAAACCGGGGAGCTGTTTTTT. Encoded protein: CASSFQGETGELFF.